The TCR beta chain under discussion was sequenced for a study of blood T cell repertoires in COVID-19. Study background: From the United States, Italy and Spain came samples of acute and convalescent COVID-19. Sample material is recorded as cDNA or gDNA derived from T cells, B-cell-depleted T cells, or PBMCs.

The CDR3 sequence is 14 residues long. Germline V gives CDR1 SGHRS, CDR2 YFSETQ. The ends were cut back, 3 bases at V and 2 bases at J, with 11 bases in the middle. Per the study methods: Cell counts per sample came from amplifying reference gene primers. Sequencing was performed with immunoSEQ multiplex PCR; in TCRdb, only in-frame clones are kept and a portion is missing. V and J calls and clone size come straight from that table; D and trimming were deduced from the DNA. The sample yields approximately 69,000 clones, around four fifths seen once. This chain joins TRBV5-1 and TRBJ2-5, with D maybe TRBD1 (5 bases). The receptor's source is a man in his 60s with acute or convalescent COVID-19. Material for sequencing was peripheral blood. This CDR3 is CASSSNSGQETQYF. The CDR3, as DNA: TGCGCCAGCAGCTCCAATTCAGGGCAAGAGACCCAGTACTTC.